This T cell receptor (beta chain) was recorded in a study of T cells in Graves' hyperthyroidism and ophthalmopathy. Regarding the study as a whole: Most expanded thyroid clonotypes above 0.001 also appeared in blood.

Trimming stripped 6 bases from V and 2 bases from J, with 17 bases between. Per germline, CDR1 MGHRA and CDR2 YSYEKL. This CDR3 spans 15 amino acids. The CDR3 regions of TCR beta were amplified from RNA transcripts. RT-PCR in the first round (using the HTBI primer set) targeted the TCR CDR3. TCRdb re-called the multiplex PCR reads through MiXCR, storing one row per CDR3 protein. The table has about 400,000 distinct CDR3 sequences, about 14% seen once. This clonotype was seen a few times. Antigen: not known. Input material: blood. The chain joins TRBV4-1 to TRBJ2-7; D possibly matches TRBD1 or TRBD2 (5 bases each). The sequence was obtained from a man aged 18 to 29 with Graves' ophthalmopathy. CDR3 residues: CASRREGPLAYEQYF. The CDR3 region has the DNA TGCGCCAGCAGACGTGAGGGACCCCTGGCCTACGAGCAGTACTTC.